This TCR beta chain was sequenced for a study of control samples from healthy donors and cancer patients. Assay: immunoSEQ multiplex PCR; the TCRdb copy retains only in-frame clones and omits some. The data contain about 130,000 clones, over 75% of them singletons. Germline V gene sequence: CDR1 MNHEY, CDR2 SVGEGT. The ends were cut back, 2 bases at V and 10 bases at J, with 9 bases in the middle. The CDR3 runs 13 residues. Sequencing was performed on blood. The genes are TRBV6-2 or TRBV6-3 and TRBJ1-6; the D is unclear. The clonotype comes from a man between 18 and 29 years old in good health. Written as DNA, the CDR3 is TGTGCCAGCAGTTACACCGGGTACTCACCCCTCCACTTT. Its protein product is CASSYTGYSPLHF.